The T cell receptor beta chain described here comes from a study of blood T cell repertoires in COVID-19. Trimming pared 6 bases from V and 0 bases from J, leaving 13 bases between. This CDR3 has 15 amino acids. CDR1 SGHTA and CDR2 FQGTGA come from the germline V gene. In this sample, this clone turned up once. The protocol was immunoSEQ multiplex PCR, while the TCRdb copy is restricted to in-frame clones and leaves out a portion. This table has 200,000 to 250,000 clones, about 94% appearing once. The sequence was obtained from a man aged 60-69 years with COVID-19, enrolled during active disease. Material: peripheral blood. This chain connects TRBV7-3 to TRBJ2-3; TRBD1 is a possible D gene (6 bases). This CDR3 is CASSRTGFSTDTQYF. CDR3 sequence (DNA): TGTGCCAGCAGTCGTACAGGGTTTAGCACAGATACGCAGTATTTT.